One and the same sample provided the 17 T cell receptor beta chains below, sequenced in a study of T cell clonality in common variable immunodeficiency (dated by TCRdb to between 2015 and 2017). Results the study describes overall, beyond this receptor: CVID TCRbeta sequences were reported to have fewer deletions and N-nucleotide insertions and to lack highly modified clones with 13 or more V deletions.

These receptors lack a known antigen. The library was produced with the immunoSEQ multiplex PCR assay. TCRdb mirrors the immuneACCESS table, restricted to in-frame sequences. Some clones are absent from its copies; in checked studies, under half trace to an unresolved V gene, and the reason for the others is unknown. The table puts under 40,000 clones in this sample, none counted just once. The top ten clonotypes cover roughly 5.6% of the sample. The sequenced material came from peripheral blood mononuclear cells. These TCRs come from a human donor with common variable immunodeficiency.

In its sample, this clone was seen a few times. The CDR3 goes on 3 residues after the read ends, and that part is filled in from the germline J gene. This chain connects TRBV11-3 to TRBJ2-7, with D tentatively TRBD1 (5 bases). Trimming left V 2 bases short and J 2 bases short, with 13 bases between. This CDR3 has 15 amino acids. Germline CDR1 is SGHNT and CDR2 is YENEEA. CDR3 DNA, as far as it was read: TGTGCCAGCAGCTTACTGACAGCCGTCCCCTACGAG. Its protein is CASSLLTAVPYE. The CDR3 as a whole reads CASSLLTAVPYEQYF.

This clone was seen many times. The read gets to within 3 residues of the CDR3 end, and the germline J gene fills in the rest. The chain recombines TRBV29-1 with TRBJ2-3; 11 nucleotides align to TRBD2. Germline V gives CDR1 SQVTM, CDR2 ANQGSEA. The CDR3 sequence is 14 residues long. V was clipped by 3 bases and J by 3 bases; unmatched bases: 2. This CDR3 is CSVDASGGTDTQYF. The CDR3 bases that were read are TGCAGCGTTGACGCTAGCGGGGGGACAGATACG.

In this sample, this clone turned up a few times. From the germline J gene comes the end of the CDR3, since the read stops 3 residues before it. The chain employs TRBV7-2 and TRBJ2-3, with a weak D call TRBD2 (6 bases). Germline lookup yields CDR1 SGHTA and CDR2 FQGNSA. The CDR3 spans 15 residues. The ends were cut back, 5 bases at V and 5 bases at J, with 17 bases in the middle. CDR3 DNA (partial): TGTGCCAGCAGCCCCACGGGGGTTGTGGGAGATACG. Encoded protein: CASSPTGVVGDT. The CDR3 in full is CASSPTGVVGDTQYF.

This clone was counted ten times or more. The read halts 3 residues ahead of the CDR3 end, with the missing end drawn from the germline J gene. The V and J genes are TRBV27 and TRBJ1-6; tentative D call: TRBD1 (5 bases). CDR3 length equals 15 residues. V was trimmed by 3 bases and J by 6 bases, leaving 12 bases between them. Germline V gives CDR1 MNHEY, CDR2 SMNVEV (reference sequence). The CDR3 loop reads CASSLRDWGNSPLHF. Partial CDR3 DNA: TGTGCCAGCAGTTTGCGGGACTGGGGTAATTCACCC.

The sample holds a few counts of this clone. CDR3 sequence reads: CATSNQGPSTDTQYF. Partial CDR3 DNA: TGTGCCACATCGAATCAGGGGCCTAGCACAGATACG. This chain connects TRBV5-6 to TRBJ2-3; the D gene is possibly TRBD1 (6 bases). Sequencing ends 3 residues short of the CDR3 end; the germline J gene provides the rest. Trimming removed 9 bases at V and 0 bases at J, with 17 bases between. This CDR3 spans 15 amino acids. CDR1 and CDR2 from the germline V gene are SGHDT and YYEEEE. Based on the CDR3 plus reference TRBV5-6 and TRBJ2-3, the full variable domain is DAGVTQSPTHLIKTRGQQVTLRCSPKSGHDTVSWYQQALGQGPQFIFQYYEEEERQRGNFPDRFSGHQFPNYSSELNVNALLLGDSALYLCATSNQGPSTDTQYFGPGTRLTVL.

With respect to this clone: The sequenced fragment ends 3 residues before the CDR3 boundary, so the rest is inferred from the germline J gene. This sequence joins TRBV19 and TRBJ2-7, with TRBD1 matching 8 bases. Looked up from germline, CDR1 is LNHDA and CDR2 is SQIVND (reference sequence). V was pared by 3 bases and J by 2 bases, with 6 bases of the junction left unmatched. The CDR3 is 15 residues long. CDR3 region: CASSIDRGLAYEQYF. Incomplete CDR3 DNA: TGTGCCAGTAGTATTGACAGGGGCCTGGCCTACGAG. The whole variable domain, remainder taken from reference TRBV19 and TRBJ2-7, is DGGITQSPKYLFRKEGQNVTLSCEQNLNHDAMYWYRQDPGQGLRLIYYSQIVNDFQKGDIAEGYSVSREKKESFPLTVTSAQKNPTAFYLCASSIDRGLAYEQYFGPGTRLTVT.

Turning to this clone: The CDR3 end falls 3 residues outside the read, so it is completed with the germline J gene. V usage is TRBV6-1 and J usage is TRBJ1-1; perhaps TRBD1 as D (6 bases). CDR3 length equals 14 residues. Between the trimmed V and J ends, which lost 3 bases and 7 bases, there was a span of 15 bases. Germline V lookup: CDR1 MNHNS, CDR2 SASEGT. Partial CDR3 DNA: TGTGCCAGCAGTGACCCAAGGGTAGGGGGTGAA. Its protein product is CASSDPRVGGE. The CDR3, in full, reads CASSDPRVGGEAFF.

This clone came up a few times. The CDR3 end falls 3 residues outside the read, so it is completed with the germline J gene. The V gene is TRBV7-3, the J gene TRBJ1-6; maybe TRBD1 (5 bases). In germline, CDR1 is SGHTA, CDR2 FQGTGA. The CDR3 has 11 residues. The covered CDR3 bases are TGTGCCAGCAGCTTCGGGGGGGCC. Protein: CASSFGGA. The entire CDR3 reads CASSFGGALHF.

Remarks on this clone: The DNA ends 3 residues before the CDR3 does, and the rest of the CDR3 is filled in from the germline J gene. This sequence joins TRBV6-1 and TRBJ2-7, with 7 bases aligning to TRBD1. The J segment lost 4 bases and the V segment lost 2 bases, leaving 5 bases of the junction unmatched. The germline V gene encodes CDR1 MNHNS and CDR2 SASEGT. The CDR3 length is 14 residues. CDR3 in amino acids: CASSESQGRYEQYF. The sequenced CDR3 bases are TGTGCCAGCAGTGAATCACAGGGGCGATACGAG.

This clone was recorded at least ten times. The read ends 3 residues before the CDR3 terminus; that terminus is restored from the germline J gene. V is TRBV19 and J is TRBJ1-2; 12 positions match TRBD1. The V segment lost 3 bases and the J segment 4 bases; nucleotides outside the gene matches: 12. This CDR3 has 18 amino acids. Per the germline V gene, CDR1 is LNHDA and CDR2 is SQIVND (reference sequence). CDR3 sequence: CASSIFRDRGRPGYGYTF. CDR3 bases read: TGTGCCAGTAGTATTTTCCGGGACAGGGGGCGCCCCGGCTATGGC.

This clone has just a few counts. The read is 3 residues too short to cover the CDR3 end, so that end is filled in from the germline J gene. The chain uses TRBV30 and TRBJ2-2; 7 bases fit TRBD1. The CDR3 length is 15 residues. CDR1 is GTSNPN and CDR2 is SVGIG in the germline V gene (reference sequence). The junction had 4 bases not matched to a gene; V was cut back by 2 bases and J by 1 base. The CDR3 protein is CAWSKGQMNTGELFF. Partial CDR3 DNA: TGTGCCTGGAGTAAGGGACAGATGAACACCGGGGAG.

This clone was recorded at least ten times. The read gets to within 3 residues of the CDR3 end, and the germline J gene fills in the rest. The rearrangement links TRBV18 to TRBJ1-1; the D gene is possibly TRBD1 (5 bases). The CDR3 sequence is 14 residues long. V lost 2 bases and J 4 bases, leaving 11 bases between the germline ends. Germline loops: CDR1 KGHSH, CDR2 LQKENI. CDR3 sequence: CASSPGGEITEAFF. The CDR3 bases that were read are TGTGCCAGCTCACCAGGGGGGGAAATCACTGAA.

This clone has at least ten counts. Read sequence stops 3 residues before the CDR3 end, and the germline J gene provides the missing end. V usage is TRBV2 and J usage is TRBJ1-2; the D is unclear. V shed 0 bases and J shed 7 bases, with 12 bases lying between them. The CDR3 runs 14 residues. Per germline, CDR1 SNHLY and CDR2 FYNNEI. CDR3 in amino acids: CASSEADTRPGYTF. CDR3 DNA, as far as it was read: TGTGCCAGCAGTGAAGCCGACACCCGGCCTGGC.

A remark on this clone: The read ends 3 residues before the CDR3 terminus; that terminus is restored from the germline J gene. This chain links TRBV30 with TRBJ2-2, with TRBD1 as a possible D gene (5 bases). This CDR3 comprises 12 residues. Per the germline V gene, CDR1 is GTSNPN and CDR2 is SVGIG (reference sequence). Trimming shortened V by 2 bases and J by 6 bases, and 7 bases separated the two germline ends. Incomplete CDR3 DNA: TGTGCCTGGAGTCCCAGGGCCGGGGAG. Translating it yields CAWSPRAGE. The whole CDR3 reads CAWSPRAGELFF.

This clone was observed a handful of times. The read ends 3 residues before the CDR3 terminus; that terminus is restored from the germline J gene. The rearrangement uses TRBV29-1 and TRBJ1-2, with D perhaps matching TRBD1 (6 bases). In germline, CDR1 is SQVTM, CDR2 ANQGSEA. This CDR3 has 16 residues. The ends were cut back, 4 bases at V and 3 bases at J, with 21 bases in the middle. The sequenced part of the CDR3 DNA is TGCAGCGTTGTGGACGGGCGGGGGGCGAGTTACTATGGC. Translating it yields CSVVDGRGASYYG. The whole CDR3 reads CSVVDGRGASYYGYTF.

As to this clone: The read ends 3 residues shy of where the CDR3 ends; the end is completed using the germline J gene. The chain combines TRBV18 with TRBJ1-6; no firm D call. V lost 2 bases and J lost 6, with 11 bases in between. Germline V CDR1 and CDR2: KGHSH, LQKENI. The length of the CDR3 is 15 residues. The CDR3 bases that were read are TGTGCCAGCTCACCAGCGGGATCCCCTAATTCACCC. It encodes CASSPAGSPNSP. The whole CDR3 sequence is CASSPAGSPNSPLHF.

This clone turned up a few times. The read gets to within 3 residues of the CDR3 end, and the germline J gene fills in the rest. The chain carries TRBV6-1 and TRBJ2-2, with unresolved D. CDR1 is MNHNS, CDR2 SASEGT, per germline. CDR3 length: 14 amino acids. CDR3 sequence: CASSEIVGGLRLFF. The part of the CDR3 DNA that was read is TGTGCCAGCAGTGAAATTGTGGGTGGGCTTCGG.